The source of this TCR beta chain is a study of vaccination and CD4 T cells after COVID-19. About the study: The makeup of the convalescents was six males and four females, two of them Hispanic. Overlapping spike peptides of SARS-CoV-2, HCoV-NL63, HCoV-OC43 and HCoV-229E stimulated the cells.

Germline V gene lookup returns CDR1 SGHAT and CDR2 FQNNGV. The CDR3 sequence is 13 residues long. Study-wide results and caveats: A nonsignificant median increase from about 20 to 38 SARS-CoV-2-reactive clonotypes was observed.

The treatment is: roughly 10-day PBMC culture with coronavirus spike peptide pools or control peptides (ViraFEST assay). On days 3 and 7, half the medium was swapped for fresh IL-2-containing medium. The Oncomine TCR Beta short-read assay sequenced DNA from cultured CD4+ T cells. A single record per CDR3 protein comes from TCRdb applying MiXCR to the PCR reads. The data contain roughly 10,000 distinct CDR3 sequences, roughly 77% of them singletons. This clonotype was picked up one time. Its antigen is undetermined. At one boundary the junction diverges from the germline segment, which might be a read error.

This sequence joins TRBV11-2 and TRBJ2-7, with 9 bases aligning to TRBD2. The sequence came from a human donor who had recovered from COVID-19. Sequencing was performed on CD4+ T cells from blood, cultured in vitro. The CDR3 loop reads CASSLELAGLPKF. CDR3 DNA sequence: TGTGCCAGCAGCTTAGAACTAGCGGGCCTACCAAAATTC.